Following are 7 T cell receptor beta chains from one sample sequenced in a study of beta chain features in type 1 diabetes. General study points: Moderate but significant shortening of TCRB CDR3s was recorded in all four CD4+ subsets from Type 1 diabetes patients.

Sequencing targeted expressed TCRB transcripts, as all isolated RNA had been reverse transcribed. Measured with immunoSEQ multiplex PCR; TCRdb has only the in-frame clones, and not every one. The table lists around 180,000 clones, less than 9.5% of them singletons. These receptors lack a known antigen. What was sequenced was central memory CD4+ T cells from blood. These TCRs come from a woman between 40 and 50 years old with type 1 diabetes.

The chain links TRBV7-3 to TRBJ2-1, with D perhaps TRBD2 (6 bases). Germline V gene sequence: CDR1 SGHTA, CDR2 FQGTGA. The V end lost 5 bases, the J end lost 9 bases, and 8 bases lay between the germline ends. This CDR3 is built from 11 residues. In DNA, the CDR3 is TGTGCCAGCAGCCCCGGGGGTGAGCAGTTCTTC. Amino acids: CASSPGGEQFF.

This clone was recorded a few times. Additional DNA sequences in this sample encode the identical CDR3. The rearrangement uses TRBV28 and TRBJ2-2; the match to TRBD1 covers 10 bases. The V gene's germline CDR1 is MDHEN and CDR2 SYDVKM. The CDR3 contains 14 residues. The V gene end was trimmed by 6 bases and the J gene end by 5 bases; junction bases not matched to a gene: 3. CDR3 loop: CASRPGQGTGELFF. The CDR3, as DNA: TGTGCCAGCAGGCCGGGACAGGGGACCGGGGAGCTGTTTTTT. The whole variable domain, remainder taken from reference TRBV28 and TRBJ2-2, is DVKVTQSSRYLVKRTGEKVFLECVQDMDHENMFWYRQDPGLGLRLIYFSYDVKMKEKGDIPEGYSVSREKKERFSLILESASTNQTSMYLCASRPGQGTGELFFGEGSRLTVL.

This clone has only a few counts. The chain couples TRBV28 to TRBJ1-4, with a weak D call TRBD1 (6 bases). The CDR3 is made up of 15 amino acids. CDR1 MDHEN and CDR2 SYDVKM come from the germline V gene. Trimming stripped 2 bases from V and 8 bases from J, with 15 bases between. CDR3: CASSLTRPGGEKLFF. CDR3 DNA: TGTGCCAGCAGTTTAACCCGGCCGGGGGGCGAAAAACTGTTTTTT. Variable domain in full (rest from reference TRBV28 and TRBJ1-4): DVKVTQSSRYLVKRTGEKVFLECVQDMDHENMFWYRQDPGLGLRLIYFSYDVKMKEKGDIPEGYSVSREKKERFSLILESASTNQTSMYLCASSLTRPGGEKLFFGSGTQLSVL.

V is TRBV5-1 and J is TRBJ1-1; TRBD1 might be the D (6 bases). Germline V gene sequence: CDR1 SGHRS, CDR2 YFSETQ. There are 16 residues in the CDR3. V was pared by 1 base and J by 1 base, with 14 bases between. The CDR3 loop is CASSLRSGATNTEAFF. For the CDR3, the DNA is TGCGCCAGCAGCTTGCGGTCAGGGGCTACGAACACTGAAGCTTTCTTT.

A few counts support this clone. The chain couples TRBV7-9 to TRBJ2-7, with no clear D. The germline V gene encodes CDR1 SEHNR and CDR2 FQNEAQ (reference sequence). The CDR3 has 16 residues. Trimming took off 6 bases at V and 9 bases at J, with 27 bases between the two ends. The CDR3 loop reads CASSYDTSELVRGQYF. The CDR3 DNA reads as TGTGCCAGCAGTTATGACACCTCCGAGCTCGTCCGTGGGCAGTACTTC.

In DNA form, the CDR3 reads TGTGCCAGCAGCTTACGCAGGGAAGAGACCCAGTACTTC. Translated: CASSLRREETQYF. The chain joins TRBV7-2 to TRBJ2-5; the D gene is possibly TRBD1 (5 bases). The V gene's germline CDR1 is SGHTA and CDR2 FQGNSA. The CDR3 contains 13 residues. V was shortened by 2 bases and J by 3 bases, with 7 bases between the two germline ends.

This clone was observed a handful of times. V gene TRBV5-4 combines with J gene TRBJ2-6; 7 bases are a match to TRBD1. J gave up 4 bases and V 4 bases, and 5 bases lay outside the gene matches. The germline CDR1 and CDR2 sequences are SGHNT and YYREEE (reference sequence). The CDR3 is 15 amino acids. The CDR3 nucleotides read TGTGCCAGCAGCCGGGGACAGTACGGGGCCAACGTCCTGACTTTC. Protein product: CASSRGQYGANVLTF.